The rows below give T cell receptor beta chains drawn from one sample of a study of shared clonotypes between healthy human individuals. Assay: immunoSEQ multiplex PCR; the TCRdb copy retains only in-frame clones and omits some. Of 600,000 to 700,000 clones listed, 55% to 85% are singletons. Material for sequencing was memory CD4+ T cells sorted from blood. These TCRs come from a woman aged 25 to 45 in good health. Each CDR3 is given with its conserved first and last residue. A D gene is named only where the DNA matches it firmly. Only some rows state a clone size, as once, few, many or a class for expanded clones.

j_call,clone_size,d_call,v_call,cdr3_nt,cdr3_aa
TRBJ1-3,-,TRBD1,TRBV5-6,TGTGCCAGCAGCCGAATAAGACAGGGCTCCGGAAACACCATATATTTT,CASSRIRQGSGNTIYF
TRBJ1-2,-,-,TRBV2,TGTGCCAGCAGTGTCTTGACAGGTTCGGGCTACACCTTC,CASSVLTGSGYTF
TRBJ2-7,-,-,TRBV21-1,TGTGCCAGCAACAATCTCGACAGGGCCGGGGGGGAGCAGTACTTC,CASNNLDRAGGEQYF
TRBJ1-1,-,-,TRBV7-2,TGTGCCAGCAGCTTAGCGAGGGTCGAGAACACTGAAGCTTTCTTT,CASSLARVENTEAFF
TRBJ2-7,-,-,TRBV7-2,TGTGCCAGCAGCCCCGAAGGATGGCGGCCCTCCTACGAGCAGTACTTC,CASSPEGWRPSYEQYF
TRBJ2-5,-,TRBD2,TRBV7-9,TGTGCCAGCAGCTTACTGGGCGGGAGTGAGACCCAGTACTTC,CASSLLGGSETQYF
TRBJ2-7,-,-,TRBV27,TGTGCCAGCAGGGCGGGGTCCCCCTCTGTCGAGCAGTACTTC,CASRAGSPSVEQYF
TRBJ2-1,-,TRBD1,TRBV7-8,TGTGCCAGCAGCAAATTAGGTGGGACAGCCTACAATGAGCAGTTCTTC,CASSKLGGTAYNEQFF
TRBJ2-2,few,-,TRBV6-5,TGTGCCAGCAGTTACTCGGAGGGAGACACCGGGGAGCTGTTTTTT,CASSYSEGDTGELFF
TRBJ2-7,-,-,TRBV29-1,TGCAGCGTTGAAGTTTTGGTCGGAGGCGAGCAGTACTTC,CSVEVLVGGEQYF
TRBJ2-1,-,TRBD2,TRBV28,TGTGCCAGCAGCTTTACGGGTAGCGGGAGCTACAATGAGCAGTTCTTC,CASSFTGSGSYNEQFF
TRBJ1-5,-,TRBD1,TRBV19,TGTGCCAGTAGTATACAAACAGGGGGCGGTCAGCCCCAGCATTTT,CASSIQTGGGQPQHF
TRBJ2-7,-,-,TRBV11-2,TGTGCCAGCAGCTTAGTAATCCCGCTGCAGGGGTACGAGCAGTACTTC,CASSLVIPLQGYEQYF
TRBJ2-3,-,TRBD2,TRBV7-2,TGTGCCAGCAGCTTTGGAACCGCGGGAGTTAGGGCAGATACGCAGTATTTT,CASSFGTAGVRADTQYF